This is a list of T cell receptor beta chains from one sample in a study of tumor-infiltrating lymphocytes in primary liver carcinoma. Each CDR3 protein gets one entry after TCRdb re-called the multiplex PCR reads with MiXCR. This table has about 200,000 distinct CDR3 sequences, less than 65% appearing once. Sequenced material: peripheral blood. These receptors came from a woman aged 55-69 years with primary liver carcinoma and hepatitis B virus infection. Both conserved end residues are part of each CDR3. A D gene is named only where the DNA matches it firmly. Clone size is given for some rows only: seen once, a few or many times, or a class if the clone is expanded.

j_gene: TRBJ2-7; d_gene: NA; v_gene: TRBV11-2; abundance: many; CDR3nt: TGTGCCAGCAGCCACAAGTGGGTCGAGCTTTCCTACGAGCAGTACTTC; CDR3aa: CASSHKWVELSYEQYF
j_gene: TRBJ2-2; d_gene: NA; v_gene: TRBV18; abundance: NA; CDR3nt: TGTGCCAGCTCACCAAAGAGATCGAACACCGGGGAGCTGTTTTTT; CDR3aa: CASSPKRSNTGELFF
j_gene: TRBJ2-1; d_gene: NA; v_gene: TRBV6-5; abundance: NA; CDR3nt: TGTGCCAGCTGTTACGGGGCGTACAATAAGCAGTTCTTC; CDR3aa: CASCYGAYNKQFF
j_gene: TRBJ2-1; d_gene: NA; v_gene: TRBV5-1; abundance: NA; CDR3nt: TGCGCCAGCAGAGTCGCTGTCTGGGAGGCGACCTACAATGAGCAGTTCTTC; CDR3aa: CASRVAVWEATYNEQFF
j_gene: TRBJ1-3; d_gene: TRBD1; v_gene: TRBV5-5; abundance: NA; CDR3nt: TGTGCCAGCAGCGGCTACGACAGGGGAGGAAACACCATATATTTT; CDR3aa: CASSGYDRGGNTIYF
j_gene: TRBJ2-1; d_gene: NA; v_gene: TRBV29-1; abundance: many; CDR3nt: TGCAGTGTTCAGGGGAGCTCCTACAATGAGCAGTTCTTC; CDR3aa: CSVQGSSYNEQFF
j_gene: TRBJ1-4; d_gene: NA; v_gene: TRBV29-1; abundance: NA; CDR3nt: TGCAGCGTGGTACAGTATAGCGAAAAACTGTTTTTT; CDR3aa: CSVVQYSEKLFF
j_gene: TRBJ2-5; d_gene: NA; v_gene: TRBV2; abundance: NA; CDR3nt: TGTGCCAGCAGTGAAAGCTCTAGCGGAGGGGGGACCCAGTACTTC; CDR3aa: CASSESSSGGGTQYF
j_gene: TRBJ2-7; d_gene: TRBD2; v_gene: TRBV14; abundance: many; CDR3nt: TGTGCCAGCAGCCCGATGAAGGGACTAGCGGGAGCCTACGAGCAGTACTTC; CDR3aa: CASSPMKGLAGAYEQYF
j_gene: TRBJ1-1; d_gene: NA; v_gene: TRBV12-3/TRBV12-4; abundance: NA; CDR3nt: TGTGCTAGCATCCCGGGAGTCGAAACTGAAGCTTTCTTT; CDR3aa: CASIPGVETEAFF
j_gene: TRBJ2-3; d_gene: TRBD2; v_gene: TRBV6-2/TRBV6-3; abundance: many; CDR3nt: TGTGCCAGCAGATTAGCGGGAGATGTGGGTACGCAGTATTTT; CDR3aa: CASRLAGDVGTQYF
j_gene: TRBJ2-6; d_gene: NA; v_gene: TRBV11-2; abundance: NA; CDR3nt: TGTGCCAGCAAGCCCCTCATAGGCAGGCCAGGGCAAGGGCCTTCTGGGGCCAACGTCCTGTCTTTC; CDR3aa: CASKPLIGRPGQGPSGANVLSF
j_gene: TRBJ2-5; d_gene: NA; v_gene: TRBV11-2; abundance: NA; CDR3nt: TGTGCTCGCAGCTTAGATAGGGAGACCCAGTACTTC; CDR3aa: CARSLDRETQYF
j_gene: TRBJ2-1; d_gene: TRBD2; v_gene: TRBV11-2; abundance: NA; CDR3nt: TGTGCCAGCAGTAGGAGACTAGCGGGATGGCCGTGGGATGAGCAGTTCTTC; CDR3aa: CASSRRLAGWPWDEQFF
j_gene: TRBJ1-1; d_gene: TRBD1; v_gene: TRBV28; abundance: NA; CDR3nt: TGTGCCAGCAGCCCGTGGGGCGGTAGGGGGCAAGACACTGAAGCTTTCTTT; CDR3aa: CASSPWGGRGQDTEAFF
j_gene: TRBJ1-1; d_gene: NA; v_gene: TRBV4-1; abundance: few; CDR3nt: TGCGCCAGCAGCCAAGTTGGCAGCCTTAACATTGAAGCTTTCTTT; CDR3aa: CASSQVGSLNIEAFF
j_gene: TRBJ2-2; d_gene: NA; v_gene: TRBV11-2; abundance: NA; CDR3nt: TGTGCCAGCAGCTTAGTCTCGTATCGCGGGGAGCTGTTTTTT; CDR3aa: CASSLVSYRGELFF
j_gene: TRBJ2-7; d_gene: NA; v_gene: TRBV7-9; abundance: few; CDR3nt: TGTGCCAGCAGCTTTTTCCAATGGCGCGCGGAGTTGGGGGAGCAGTACTTC; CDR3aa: CASSFFQWRAELGEQYF
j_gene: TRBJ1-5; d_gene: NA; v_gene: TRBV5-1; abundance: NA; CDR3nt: TGCGCCAGCAGCCCGGGGACCTCCGGGTCCAATCAGCCCCGGCATTTT; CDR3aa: CASSPGTSGSNQPRHF
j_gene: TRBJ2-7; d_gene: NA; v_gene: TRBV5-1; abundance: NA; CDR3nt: TGCGCCAGCAGCTTGGAACCACCAACCTACGAGCAGTACTTC; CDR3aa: CASSLEPPTYEQYF
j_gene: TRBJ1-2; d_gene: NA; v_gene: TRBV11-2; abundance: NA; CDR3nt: TGTACCAGCAGCGAAGGAGTGACAATCTATGGCTACACCTTC; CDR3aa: CTSSEGVTIYGYTF
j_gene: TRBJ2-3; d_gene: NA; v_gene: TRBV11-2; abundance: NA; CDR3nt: TGTGCCAGCAGCTCGGCGTCAGATACGGAGTATTTT; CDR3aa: CASSSASDTEYF
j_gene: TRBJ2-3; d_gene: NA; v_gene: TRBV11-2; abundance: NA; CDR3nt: TGTGTCAGCAGCTTCGTCACAGATACGCAGAATTTT; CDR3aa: CVSSFVTDTQNF
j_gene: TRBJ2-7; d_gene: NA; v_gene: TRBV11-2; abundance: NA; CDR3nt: TGTGTCAGCAGCTTAGATTTCCAGAGCACCTACGAGCAATACTTC; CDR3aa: CVSSLDFQSTYEQYF
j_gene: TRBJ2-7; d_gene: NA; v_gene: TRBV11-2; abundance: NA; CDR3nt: TGTGCCAGCAACTTTGGGGGGGCCCCCTACGCGCAGTACTTC; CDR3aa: CASNFGGAPYAQYF
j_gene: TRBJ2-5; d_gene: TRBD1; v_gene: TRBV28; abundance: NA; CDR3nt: TGTGCCAGCAGTTTATGGGACAGGGTTTTGGAGACCCAGTACTTC; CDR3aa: CASSLWDRVLETQYF
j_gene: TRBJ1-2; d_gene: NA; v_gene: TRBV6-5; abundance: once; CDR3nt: TGTGCCAGCAGTCCCCTGATTACAGGGAGCTATGGCTACACCTTC; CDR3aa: CASSPLITGSYGYTF
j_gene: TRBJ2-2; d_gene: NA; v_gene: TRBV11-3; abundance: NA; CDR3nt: TGCGCCAGCAGCTTAGGCAGGCTAGCAGGAGACACCGGGGAGCTGTTTTTT; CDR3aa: CASSLGRLAGDTGELFF
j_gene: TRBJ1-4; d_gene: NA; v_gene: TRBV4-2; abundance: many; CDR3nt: TGTGCCAGCAGCCAAGATCGGGGGGCCTCAGAAAAACTGTTTTTT; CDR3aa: CASSQDRGASEKLFF
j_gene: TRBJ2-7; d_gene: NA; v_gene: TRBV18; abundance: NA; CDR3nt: TGTGCCAGCTCACCACCGTCTGCAGGAACTTCCTACGAGCAGTACTTC; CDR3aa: CASSPPSAGTSYEQYF
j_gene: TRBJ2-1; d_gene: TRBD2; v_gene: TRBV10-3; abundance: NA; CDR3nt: TGTGCCATCAGCGTACTAGCGGGAGGCTACAATGAGCAGTTCTTC; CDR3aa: CAISVLAGGYNEQFF
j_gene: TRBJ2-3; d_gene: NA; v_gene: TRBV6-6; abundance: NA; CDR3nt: TGTGCCAGCAGTTACGACGTCCAACGGGGAGATACCCAGTATTTT; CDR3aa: CASSYDVQRGDTQYF
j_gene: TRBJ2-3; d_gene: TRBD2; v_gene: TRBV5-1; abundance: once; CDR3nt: TGCGCCAGCAGCGCCGCCGGGACTAGCGGCACAGATACGCAGTATTTT; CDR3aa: CASSAAGTSGTDTQYF
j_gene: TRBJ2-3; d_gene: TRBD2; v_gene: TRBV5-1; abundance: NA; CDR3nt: TGCGCCAGCAGCATCCATGCCAGACTAGCGGGAGGTTCTGATACGCAGTATTTT; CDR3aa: CASSIHARLAGGSDTQYF
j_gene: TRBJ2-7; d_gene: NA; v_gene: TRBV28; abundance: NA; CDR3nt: TGTGCCAGCAGGGCCCTGTTCGGGGCGGAAAGCTACGAGCAGTACTTC; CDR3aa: CASRALFGAESYEQYF
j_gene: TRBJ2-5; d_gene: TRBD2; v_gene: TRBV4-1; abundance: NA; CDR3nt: TGCGCCAGCAGTCAAGCTAGCGGGAGAGGAGAGACCCAGTACTTC; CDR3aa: CASSQASGRGETQYF
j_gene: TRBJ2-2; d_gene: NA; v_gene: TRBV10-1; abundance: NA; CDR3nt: TGCGCCAGCAGGCAGGGCAACGGGGAGCTGTTTTTT; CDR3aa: CASRQGNGELFF
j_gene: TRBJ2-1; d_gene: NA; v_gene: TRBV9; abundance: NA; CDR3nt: TGTGCCAGCAGCGCAAACAATGAGCAGTTCTTC; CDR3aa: CASSANNEQFF
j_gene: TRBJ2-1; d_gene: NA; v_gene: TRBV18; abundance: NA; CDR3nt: TGTGCCAGCTCACCACCCCCTGTCGCTAGCTTCTACAATGAGCAGTTCTTC; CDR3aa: CASSPPPVASFYNEQFF
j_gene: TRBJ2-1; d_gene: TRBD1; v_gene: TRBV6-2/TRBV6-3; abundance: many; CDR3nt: TGTGCCAGCAGGAATCCGGGACAGGGGTCGAATGAGCAGTTCTTC; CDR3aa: CASRNPGQGSNEQFF
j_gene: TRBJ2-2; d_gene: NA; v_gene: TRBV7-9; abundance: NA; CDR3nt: TGTGCCAGCAGCTTAGCGTATGGGGACACCGGGGAGCTGTTTTTT; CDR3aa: CASSLAYGDTGELFF
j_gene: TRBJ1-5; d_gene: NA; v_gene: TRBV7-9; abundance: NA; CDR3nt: TGTGCCAGCAGCTTTGGGGCTAGCAATCAGCCCCAGCATTTT; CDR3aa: CASSFGASNQPQHF
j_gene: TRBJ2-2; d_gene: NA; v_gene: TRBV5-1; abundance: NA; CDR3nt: TGCGCCAGCAGCTTCCTACAGGTCGCGGGACAGAACACCGGGGAGCTGTTTTTT; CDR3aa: CASSFLQVAGQNTGELFF
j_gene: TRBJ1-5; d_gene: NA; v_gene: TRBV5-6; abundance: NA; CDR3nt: TGTGCCAGCAACTTGGCCGGGACGGGGGACAATCAGCCCCAGCATTTT; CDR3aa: CASNLAGTGDNQPQHF
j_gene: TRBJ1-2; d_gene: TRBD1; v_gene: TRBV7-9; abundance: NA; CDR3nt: TGTGCCAGCAGCCCGCGACAGGGGACCTTTGGCTACACCTTC; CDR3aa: CASSPRQGTFGYTF
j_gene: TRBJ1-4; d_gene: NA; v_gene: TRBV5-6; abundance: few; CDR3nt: TGTGCCAGCAGCTTGGACGGGGCGCGGGGAGCTAATGAAAAACTGTTTTTT; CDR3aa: CASSLDGARGANEKLFF
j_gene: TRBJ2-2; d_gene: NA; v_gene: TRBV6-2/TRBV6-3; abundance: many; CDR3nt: TGTGCCAGCAGTTACGTAGGACTCGGGGAGCTGTTTTTT; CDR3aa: CASSYVGLGELFF
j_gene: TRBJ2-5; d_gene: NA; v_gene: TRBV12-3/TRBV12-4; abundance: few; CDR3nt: TGTGCCAGCAGCGCCATCGGGTCGGAGACCCAGTACTTC; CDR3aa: CASSAIGSETQYF
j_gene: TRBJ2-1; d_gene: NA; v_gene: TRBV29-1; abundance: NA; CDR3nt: TGCAGCGTTGAAGGGAAGAGGGGTGGGGCAGGGGCCTACAATGAGCAGTTCTTC; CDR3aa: CSVEGKRGGAGAYNEQFF
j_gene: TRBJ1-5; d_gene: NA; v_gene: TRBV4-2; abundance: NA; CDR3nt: TGTGCATGCAGCCAAGACTCAGAGTCCAATCAGCCCCAGCATTTT; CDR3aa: CACSQDSESNQPQHF
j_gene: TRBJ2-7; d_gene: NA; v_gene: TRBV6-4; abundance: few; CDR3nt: TGTGCCAGCAGTGACGGGGACGAGCAGTACTTC; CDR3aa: CASSDGDEQYF
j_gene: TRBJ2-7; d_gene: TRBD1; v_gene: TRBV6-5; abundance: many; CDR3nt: TGTGCCAGCAGTTACGGGGCCGGGACAGGGTACTACGAGCAGTACTTC; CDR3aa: CASSYGAGTGYYEQYF
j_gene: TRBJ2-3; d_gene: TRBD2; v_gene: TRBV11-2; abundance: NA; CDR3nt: TGTGCCAGGAGACTAGAGGCGGGAGACACAGATACGCAGTATTTC; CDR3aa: CARRLEAGDTDTQYF
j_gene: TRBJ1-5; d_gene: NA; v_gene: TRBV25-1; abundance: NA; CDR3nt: TGTGCCAGCAGTGAATCCGGGCGGTCTCAGCCCCAGCATTTT; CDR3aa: CASSESGRSQPQHF
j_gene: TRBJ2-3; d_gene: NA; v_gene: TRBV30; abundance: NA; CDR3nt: TGTACCTGGAGTGTTGAGGACCCCACAGATACGCAGTATTTT; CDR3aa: CTWSVEDPTDTQYF
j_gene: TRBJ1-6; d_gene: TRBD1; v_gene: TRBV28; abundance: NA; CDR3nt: TGTGCCAGCACCCCAGGGGGCTCCTATAATTCACCCCTCCACTTT; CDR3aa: CASTPGGSYNSPLHF
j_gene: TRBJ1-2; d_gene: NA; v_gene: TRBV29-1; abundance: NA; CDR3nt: TGCAACGTTGATGACGGCTACACCTTC; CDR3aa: CNVDDGYTF
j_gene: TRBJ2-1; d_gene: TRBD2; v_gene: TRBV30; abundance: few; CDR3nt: TGTGCCTGGAGGACTAGCGACATCAGCAATGAGCAGTTCTTC; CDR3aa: CAWRTSDISNEQFF